This TCR beta chain stems from a study of circulating and synovial CD4+ cells in juvenile arthritis (dated by TCRdb to the mid-2010s). As for the study more broadly: Within each patient, the study compared the TCRbeta CDR3 repertoires of three groups: circulating HLA-DR+ CD4 T cells, bulk blood CD4 T cells, and synovial CD4 T cells. The goal of the repertoire sequencing was to confirm that synovial clonotypes were enriched in a circulating synovial-like CD4 T cell subset. The paper as a whole reports these results and caveats: CPL and bulk blood CD4 samples differed in T cell genome counts by at least an order of magnitude, so sample-size effects were addressed. No difference between circulating pathogenic-like lymphocytes and bulk blood T cells was detected by traditional Vbeta family usage analysis. Because overlap with synovium rose as sequencing depth increased, the measured fractions of shared clonotypes likely underestimated the overlap of the full repertoire. Lower diversity was observed in synovial and circulating pathogenic-like lymphocyte repertoires than in bulk blood CD4 repertoires, and some CPL samples were found to be as oligoclonal as synovium. Circulating pathogenic-like lymphocytes clustered together with synovial T cells, and compared with bulk blood, the circulating pathogenic-like lymphocytes shared a substantially higher fraction of CDR3 sequences with synovium.

This clone was detected only once. Its target antigen remains unknown. Base-call qualities are not available, and no considerably larger clone is one nucleotide away. The library was produced with the immunoSEQ multiplex PCR assay. An external provider performed TCRbeta CDR3 sequencing as a commercial service. The source study handled its data this way. Productive nucleotide sequences and amino acid sequences obtained through in silico translation were used in the analyses. Diversity was measured with Renyi entropy across alpha values, using the median of 200 repeated subsamples to equalise sample size. The distance between each pair of repertoires was calculated as one minus the Chao-modified Jaccard index, which corrects for under-sampling, and this distance was used for clustering. Frequency-weighted overlap with synovial clonotypes was computed over 200 sample sizes, 200 draws without replacement each, and reported at the smaller sample's size. Here the immuneACCESS table is served through TCRdb, limited to in-frame sequences with V and J called. Missing clones are a known gap in these copies; in checked studies unresolved V genes cover under half, and the rest lacks a known reason. V, J and clone size are those of that table, while D and trimming were read from the DNA. The sample table records about 32,000 clones; nearly 95% of these occur just once. The ten largest make up around 0.68% of the sample.

The sequenced samples were obtained from patients with active juvenile idiopathic arthritis. Cells were sorted right after thawing, and dead cells were excluded with Live/Dead Fixable Near-IR Stain. The sequencing input was CD4+ T cells from blood. The TCR comes from a human donor with juvenile idiopathic arthritis.

The sequenced DNA: TGTGCCAGCAGTCACCTCCTCTGGCGGGAGGAGAACTATGGCTACACCTTC. The resulting protein is CASSHLLWREENYGYTF. The sequence is built from TRBV28 and TRBJ1-2; the D gene lacks a confident call. Cut back by 5 bases and 2 bases, the V and J ends lie 21 bases apart. There are 17 amino acids in the CDR3, from cysteine to phenylalanine inclusive. Only the CDR3 DNA is retained, 51 bases long and in frame from the first base. CDR1 MDHEN and CDR2 SYDVKM were looked up in the germline V gene.